These T cell receptor beta chains were read from a single sample in a study of T cell responses to AZD1222 COVID-19 vaccine. Measured with immunoSEQ multiplex PCR; TCRdb has only the in-frame clones, and not every one. Of under 150,000 clones listed, approximately 90% are singletons. The sample here was peripheral blood, taken 28 days after the second AZD1222 dose. These receptor sequences come from an adult who received the AZD1222 COVID-19 vaccine. Each CDR3 is given with its conserved first and last residue.

length,V,J,CDR3
15,TRBV4-3,TRBJ1-3,CASSPHTGSGNTIYF
13,TRBV7-9,TRBJ1-1,CASSRQGNTEAFF
15,TRBV10-3,TRBJ1-2,CAISGTGRANYGYTF
14,TRBV18,TRBJ2-1,CASSPGTSTFFPFF
14,TRBV7-2,TRBJ1-2,CASSSLGQGEGYTF
15,TRBV6-5,TRBJ1-1,CASTLYGGVNTEAFF
17,TRBV18,TRBJ2-3,CASSPRGWDFSTDTQYF
15,TRBV3-1/TRBV3-2,TRBJ1-4,CASSQGAPGGEKLFF
15,TRBV5-1,TRBJ2-7,CASSLGQAPSYEQYF
13,TRBV19,TRBJ1-1,CASSIVPDTEAFF
14,TRBV5-5,TRBJ2-7,CASSLQGASGEQYF
14,TRBV6-5,TRBJ2-7,CASVPGQGPYEQYF
14,TRBV6-1,TRBJ2-7,CASRETGTSYEQYF
13,TRBV30,TRBJ1-5,CAWSYKGNQPQHF
13,TRBV11-2,TRBJ1-5,CASSLDRYQPQHF
13,TRBV5-6,TRBJ2-7,CASSLGGDYEQYF
12,TRBV19,TRBJ1-2,CASSTEPSGYTF
12,TRBV5-1,TRBJ1-1,CASSRGGTEAFF
15,TRBV19,TRBJ1-2,CASIPGWGANYGYTF
16,TRBV4-1,TRBJ2-7,CASSQVPNSGVGEQYF
12,TRBV30,TRBJ2-2,CAWSPLDGELFF
15,TRBV6-2/TRBV6-3,TRBJ2-5,CASSTPGRGQETQYF
15,TRBV7-2,TRBJ2-1,CASSQRLAGEGEQFF
15,TRBV19,TRBJ2-4,CATQHIGTGANIQYF
15,TRBV5-1,TRBJ1-6,CASSIGTGLGSPLHF
13,TRBV10-1,TRBJ1-5,CASSERENQPQHF
14,TRBV7-9,TRBJ1-4,CASSGGQGEEKLFF
15,TRBV3-1/TRBV3-2,TRBJ2-1,CASSQDTVSYNEQFF
20,TRBV6-2/TRBV6-3,TRBJ2-7,CASSLTLTGLAIASGYEQYF
15,TRBV12-5,TRBJ1-5,CASGWDTGGSWPQHF
13,TRBV4-2,TRBJ1-2,CASSREGGYGYTF
13,TRBV7-3,TRBJ1-2,CASSPTGNYGYTF
13,TRBV5-5,TRBJ1-5,CASSSERDQPQHF
16,TRBV6-6,TRBJ1-1,CASNRVGPRGNTEAFF
14,TRBV5-1,TRBJ1-1,CASSLDVMNTEAFF
15,TRBV6-1,TRBJ2-2,CASSEEGPWTGELFF
15,TRBV18,TRBJ1-4,CASSPQESTNEKLFF
14,TRBV14,TRBJ1-5,CASPYAGENQPQHF
15,TRBV10-2,TRBJ2-7,CASSESVGVRGGQYF
12,TRBV20-1,TRBJ1-2,CSASSSLYGYTF
12,TRBV27,TRBJ2-5,CASSQGAKTQYF
14,TRBV2,TRBJ1-5,CASSGPNSNQPQHF
14,TRBV5-1,TRBJ2-3,CASSPISPEDTQYF
8,TRBV30,TRBJ1-2,CGGGGYTF
13,TRBV29-1,TRBJ1-1,CSVEVQWNTEAFF
14,TRBV25-1,TRBJ2-2,CASSEGQTPGELFF
12,TRBV2,TRBJ1-2,CARRGETGGYTF
15,TRBV6-2/TRBV6-3,TRBJ1-2,CASSYSGTANYGYTF
16,TRBV3-1/TRBV3-2,TRBJ1-1,CASSQNLPGMNTEAFF
14,TRBV5-1,TRBJ2-7,CASSPGTGRNEQYF
14,TRBV10-3,TRBJ1-3,CAISEATGLNTIYF
14,TRBV18,TRBJ1-4,CASSPGIPNEKLFF
16,TRBV19,TRBJ2-2,CASSPGGSPNTGELFF
18,TRBV7-2,TRBJ2-7,CASSLSGPIEGAVSEQYF
14,TRBV2,TRBJ1-1,CASSEAQGDRSAFF
15,TRBV10-3,TRBJ1-5,CAISHQDSSNQPQHF
16,TRBV29-1,TRBJ1-2,CSVAGGRSGQSYGYTF
14,TRBV5-4,TRBJ2-5,CASSFGRVGETQYF
12,TRBV19,TRBJ1-2,CASTDRVYGYTF